This TCR beta chain was sequenced during a study of T cell changes during pregnancy in multiple sclerosis. Profiling relied on immunoSEQ multiplex PCR, and the TCRdb table lists in-frame clones only, not all of them. The sample lists 35,000 to 45,000 clones; over 75% were seen once. This specimen was CD8+ T cells from peripheral blood mononuclear cells, taken in the first trimester of pregnancy. The receptor was isolated from a female donor with multiple sclerosis, enrolled in a pregnancy study.

The CDR3 DNA reads as TGTGCCAGCAGCAGCAACTATGAGACAGGGACTGGAAACACCATATATTTT. As protein: CASSSNYETGTGNTIYF. The chain is built from TRBV14 and TRBJ1-3, with 7 bases that match TRBD1. Germline CDR1 and CDR2: SGHDN and FVKESK. Trimming cost V 5 bases and J 2 bases; bases outside gene matches: 12. This CDR3 comprises 17 residues. The full variable domain, rest sourced from reference TRBV14 and TRBJ1-3, is EAGVTQFPSHSVIEKGQTVTLRCDPISGHDNLYWYRRVMGKEIKFLLHFVKESKQDESGMPNNRFLAERTGGTYSTLKVQPAELEDSGVYFCASSSNYETGTGNTIYFGEGSWLTVV.